This TCR beta chain was sequenced for a study of T-cell reconstitution after alpha-beta-depleted transplantation in children. CDR1 SGDLS and CDR2 YYNGEE come from the germline V gene. Germline trimming cut 4 bases from V and 8 bases from J; bases unmatched to any gene: 10. The CDR3 is made up of 15 amino acids. The TCRbeta library was prepared with unique molecular identifiers. TCRdb recomputed calls from the PCR reads with MiXCR, one row per CDR3 protein. The table lists 200,000 to 300,000 distinct CDR3 sequences, about 12% of them singletons. The sample in question was PBMCs from the stem cell graft donor, obtained from the stem cell graft. The chain recombines TRBV9 with TRBJ2-1, with TRBD1 matching over 9 bases. This receptor was taken from a human donor who donated a stem cell graft to a child with acute lymphoblastic leukemia. CDR3 DNA sequence: TGTGCCAGCAGCCCCCGGGGACAGGGTGGAGATGAGCAGTTCTTC. It codes for CASSPRGQGGDEQFF. The complete variable domain, with remaining parts taken from reference TRBV9 and TRBJ2-1, reads DSGVTQTPKHLITATGQRVTLRCSPRSGDLSVYWYQQSLDQGLQFLIQYYNGEERAKGNILERFSAQQFPDLHSELNLSSLELGDSALYFCASSPRGQGGDEQFFGPGTRLTVL.